In its sample, the clone carrying this T cell receptor (beta chain) was seen a few times. Its matching antigen is unknown. Germline assignment: CDR1 SGHTA and CDR2 FQGNSA. V was clipped by 5 bases and J by 10 bases, with 12 bases between them. The CDR3 is 12 residues long. This specimen comes from a study of CD8 T cells in ankylosing spondylitis. Study-wide results and caveats: What seemed typical of ankylosing spondylitis blood was a TCR beta motif built from several highly homologous variants. Reactive arthritis synovial fluid and blood previously showed some of these motif variants.

Construction of TCR beta libraries was performed using quantitative 5'-RACE with molecular barcodes. TCRdb independently ran MiXCR on the 5' RACE reads; one entry per CDR3 protein. The top ten hold roughly a sixth of the sample, which has roughly 400,000 distinct CDR3 sequences, 20% to 25% seen once. The clonotype was recovered from a male donor with ankylosing spondylitis. Sequencing used blood, either unsorted or a sorted T cell fraction (not recorded which). J is TRBJ2-1 and V is TRBV7-2; the D gene is possibly TRBD2 (6 bases). This CDR3 reads CASSPRDSEQFF. DNA for the CDR3: TGTGCCAGCAGCCCCCGGGACTCCGAGCAGTTCTTC.